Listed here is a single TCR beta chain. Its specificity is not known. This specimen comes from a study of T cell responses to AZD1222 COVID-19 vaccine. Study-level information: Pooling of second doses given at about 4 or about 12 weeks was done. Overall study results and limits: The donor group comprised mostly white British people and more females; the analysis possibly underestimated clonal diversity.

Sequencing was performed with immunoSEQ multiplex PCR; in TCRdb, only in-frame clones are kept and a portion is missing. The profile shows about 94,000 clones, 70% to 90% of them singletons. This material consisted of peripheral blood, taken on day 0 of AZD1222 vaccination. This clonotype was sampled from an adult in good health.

Here the CDR3 reads CAWGPRSYEQYF. The CDR3 DNA sequence: TGTGCCTGGGGCCCTAGGTCCTACGAGCAGTACTTC. The gene calls are TRBV30 and TRBJ2-7, with no clear D. V lost 5 bases and J 1 base, leaving 9 bases between the germline ends. Per the germline V gene, CDR1 is GTSNPN and CDR2 is SVGIG (reference sequence). CDR3 size: 12 residues.